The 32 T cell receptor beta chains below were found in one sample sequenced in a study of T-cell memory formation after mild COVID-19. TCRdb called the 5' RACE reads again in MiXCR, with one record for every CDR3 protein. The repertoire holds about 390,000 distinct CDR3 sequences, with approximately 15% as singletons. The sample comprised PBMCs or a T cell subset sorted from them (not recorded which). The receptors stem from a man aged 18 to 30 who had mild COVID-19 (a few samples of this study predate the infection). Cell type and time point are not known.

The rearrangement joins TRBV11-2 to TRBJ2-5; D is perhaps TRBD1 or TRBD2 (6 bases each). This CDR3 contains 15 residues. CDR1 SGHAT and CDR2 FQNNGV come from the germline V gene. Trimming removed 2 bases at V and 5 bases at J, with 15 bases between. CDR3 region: CASSLTTGGWETQYF. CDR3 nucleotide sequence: TGTGCCAGCAGCTTAACAACCGGGGGCTGGGAGACCCAGTACTTC. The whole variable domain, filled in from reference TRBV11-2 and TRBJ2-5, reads EAGVAQSPRYKIIEKRQSVAFWCNPISGHATLYWYQQILGQGPKLLIQFQNNGVVDDSQLPKDRFSAERLKGVDSTLKIQPAKLEDSAVYLCASSLTTGGWETQYFGPGTRLLVL.

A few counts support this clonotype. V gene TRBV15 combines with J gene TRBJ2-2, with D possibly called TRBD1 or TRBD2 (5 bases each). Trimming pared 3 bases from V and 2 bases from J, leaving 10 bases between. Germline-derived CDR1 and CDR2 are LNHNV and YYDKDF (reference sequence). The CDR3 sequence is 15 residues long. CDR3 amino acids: CATSRPGRNTGELFF. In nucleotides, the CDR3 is TGTGCCACCAGCAGGCCGGGACGCAACACCGGGGAGCTGTTTTTT.

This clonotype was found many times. CDR3 loop: CASSYRVNTEAFF. The CDR3 region has the DNA TGTGCCAGCAGTTACAGGGTGAACACTGAAGCTTTCTTT. J is TRBJ1-1 and V is TRBV6-5; D call uncertain. V lost 2 bases to trimming and J lost 0 bases, with 4 bases between them. This CDR3 region has 13 residues. Germline V gene sequence: CDR1 MNHEY, CDR2 SVGAGI.

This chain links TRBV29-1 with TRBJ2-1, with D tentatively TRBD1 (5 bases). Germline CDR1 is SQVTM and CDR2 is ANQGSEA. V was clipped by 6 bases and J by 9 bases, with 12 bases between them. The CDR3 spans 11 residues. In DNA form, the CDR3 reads TGCAGCGTGGACACGGTGGGTGAGCAGTTCTTC. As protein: CSVDTVGEQFF.

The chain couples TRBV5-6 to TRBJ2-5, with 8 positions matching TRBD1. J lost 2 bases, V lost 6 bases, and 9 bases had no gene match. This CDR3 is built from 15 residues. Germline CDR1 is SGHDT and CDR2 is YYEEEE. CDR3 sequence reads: CASIQQGVWQETQYF. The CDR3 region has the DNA TGTGCCAGCATCCAACAGGGGGTCTGGCAAGAGACCCAGTACTTC.

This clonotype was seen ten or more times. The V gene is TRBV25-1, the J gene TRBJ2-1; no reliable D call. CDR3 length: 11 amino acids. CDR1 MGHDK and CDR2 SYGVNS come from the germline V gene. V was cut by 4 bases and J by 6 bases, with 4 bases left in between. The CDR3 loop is CASSGANEQFF. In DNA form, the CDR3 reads TGTGCCAGCAGTGGGGCCAATGAGCAGTTCTTC.

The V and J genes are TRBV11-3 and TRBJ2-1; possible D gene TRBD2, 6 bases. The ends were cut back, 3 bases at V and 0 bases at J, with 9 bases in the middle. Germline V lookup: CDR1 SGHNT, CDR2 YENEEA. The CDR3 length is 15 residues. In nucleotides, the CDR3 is TGTGCCAGCAGCTTGGGGGGAATCTCCTACAATGAGCAGTTCTTC. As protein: CASSLGGISYNEQFF.

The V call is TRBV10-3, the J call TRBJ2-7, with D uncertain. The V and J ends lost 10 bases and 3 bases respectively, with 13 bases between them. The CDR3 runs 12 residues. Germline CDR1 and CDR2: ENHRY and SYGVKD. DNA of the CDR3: TGTGCCACCCGGACGGAGTACTACGAGCAGTACGTC. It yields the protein CATRTEYYEQYV.

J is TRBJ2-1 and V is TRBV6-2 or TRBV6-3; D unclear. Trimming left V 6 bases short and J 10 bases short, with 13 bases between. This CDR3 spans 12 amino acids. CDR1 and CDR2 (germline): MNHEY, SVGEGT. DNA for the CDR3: TGTGCCAGCAGCTCCGAACATGGAGAGCAGTTCTTC. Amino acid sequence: CASSSEHGEQFF.

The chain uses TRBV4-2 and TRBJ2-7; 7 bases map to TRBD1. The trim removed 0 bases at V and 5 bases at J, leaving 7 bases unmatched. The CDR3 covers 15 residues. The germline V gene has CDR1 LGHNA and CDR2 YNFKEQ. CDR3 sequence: CASSQDPRQGHEQYF. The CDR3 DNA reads TGTGCCAGCAGCCAAGACCCCCGACAGGGCCACGAGCAGTACTTC.

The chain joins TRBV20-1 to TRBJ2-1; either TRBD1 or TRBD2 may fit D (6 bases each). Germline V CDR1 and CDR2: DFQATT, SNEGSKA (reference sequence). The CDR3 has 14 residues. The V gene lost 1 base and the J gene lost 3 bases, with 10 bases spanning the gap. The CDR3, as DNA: TGCAGTGCTAGAGGGGGGGCCTTCTACAATGAGCAGTTCTTC. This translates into CSARGGAFYNEQFF.

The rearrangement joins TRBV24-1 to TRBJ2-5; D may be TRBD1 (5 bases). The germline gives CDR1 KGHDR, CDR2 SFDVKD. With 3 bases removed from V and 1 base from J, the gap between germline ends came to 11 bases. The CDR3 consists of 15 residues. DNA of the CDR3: TGTGCCACCAGTGATCCCGCCGACAGCCAAGAGACCCAGTACTTC. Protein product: CATSDPADSQETQYF.

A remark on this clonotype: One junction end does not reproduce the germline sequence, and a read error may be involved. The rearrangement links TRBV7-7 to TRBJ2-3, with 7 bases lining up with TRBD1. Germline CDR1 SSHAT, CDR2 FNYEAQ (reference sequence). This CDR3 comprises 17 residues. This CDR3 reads CASSFNPPGTGADTQYF. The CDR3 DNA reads TGTGCTAGCAGCTTTAACCCCCCGGGAACAGGGGCAGATACGCAGTATTTT.

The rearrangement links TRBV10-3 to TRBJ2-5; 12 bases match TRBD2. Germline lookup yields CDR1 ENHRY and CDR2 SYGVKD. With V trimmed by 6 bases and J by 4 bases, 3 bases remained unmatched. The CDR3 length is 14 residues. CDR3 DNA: TGTGCCATCAGAGCACTAGCGGGGGGAGAGACCCAGTACTTC. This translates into CAIRALAGGETQYF.

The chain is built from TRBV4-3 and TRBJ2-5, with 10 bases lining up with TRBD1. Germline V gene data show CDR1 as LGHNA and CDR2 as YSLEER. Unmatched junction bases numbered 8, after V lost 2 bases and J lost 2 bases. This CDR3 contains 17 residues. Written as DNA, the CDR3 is TGCGCCAGCAGCCAAACCTGGGGGACAGGGGTACAAGAGACCCAGTACTTC. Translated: CASSQTWGTGVQETQYF.

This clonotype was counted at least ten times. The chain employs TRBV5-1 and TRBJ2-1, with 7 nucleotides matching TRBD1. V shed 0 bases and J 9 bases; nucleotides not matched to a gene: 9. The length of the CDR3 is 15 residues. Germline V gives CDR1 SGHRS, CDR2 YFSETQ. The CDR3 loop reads CASSLEEAGGGEQFF. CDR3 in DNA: TGCGCCAGCAGCTTGGAGGAGGCAGGGGGTGGTGAGCAGTTCTTC.

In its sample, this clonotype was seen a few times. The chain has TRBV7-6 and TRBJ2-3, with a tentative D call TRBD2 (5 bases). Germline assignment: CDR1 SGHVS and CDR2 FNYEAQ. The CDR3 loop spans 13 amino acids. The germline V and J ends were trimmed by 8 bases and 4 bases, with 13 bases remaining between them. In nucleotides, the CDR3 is TGTGCCAGCGGACTTGACGCAGCAGATACGCAGTATTTT. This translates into CASGLDAADTQYF.

For the CDR3, the DNA is TGCAGTGCACGTATACAGGGGCTCCGGGAGACCCAGTACTTC. This translates into CSARIQGLRETQYF. The chain has TRBV20-1 and TRBJ2-5; 7 bases are a match to TRBD1. Trimming cost V 6 bases and J 5 bases; bases outside gene matches: 12. The CDR3 has 14 residues. Germline V gives CDR1 DFQATT, CDR2 SNEGSKA (reference sequence).

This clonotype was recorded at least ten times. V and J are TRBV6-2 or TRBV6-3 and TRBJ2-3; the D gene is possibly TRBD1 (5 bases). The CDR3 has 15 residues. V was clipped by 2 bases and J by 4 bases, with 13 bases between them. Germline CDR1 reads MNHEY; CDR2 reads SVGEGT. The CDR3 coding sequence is TGTGCCAGCAGTTACGTTGCAGGGCCGCCAGATACGCAGTATTTT. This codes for CASSYVAGPPDTQYF.

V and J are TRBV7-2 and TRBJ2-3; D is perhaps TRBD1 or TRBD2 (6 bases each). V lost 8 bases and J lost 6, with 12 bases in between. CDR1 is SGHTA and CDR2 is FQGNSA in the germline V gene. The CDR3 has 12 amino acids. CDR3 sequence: CASWGDTDTQYF. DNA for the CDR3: TGTGCCAGCTGGGGGGACACGGATACGCAGTATTTT.

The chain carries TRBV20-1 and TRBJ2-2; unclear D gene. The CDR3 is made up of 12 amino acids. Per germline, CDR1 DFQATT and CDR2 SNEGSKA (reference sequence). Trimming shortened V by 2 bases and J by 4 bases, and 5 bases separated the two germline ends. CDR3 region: CSARRPTGELFF. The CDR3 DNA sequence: TGCAGTGCTAGACGACCCACCGGGGAGCTGTTTTTT.

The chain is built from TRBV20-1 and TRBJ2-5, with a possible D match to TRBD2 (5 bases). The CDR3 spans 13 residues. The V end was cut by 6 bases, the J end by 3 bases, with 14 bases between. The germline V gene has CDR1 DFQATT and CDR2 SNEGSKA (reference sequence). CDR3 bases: TGCAGTGCCCCACTTCCCGGGGAAGAGACCCAGTACTTC. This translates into CSAPLPGEETQYF.

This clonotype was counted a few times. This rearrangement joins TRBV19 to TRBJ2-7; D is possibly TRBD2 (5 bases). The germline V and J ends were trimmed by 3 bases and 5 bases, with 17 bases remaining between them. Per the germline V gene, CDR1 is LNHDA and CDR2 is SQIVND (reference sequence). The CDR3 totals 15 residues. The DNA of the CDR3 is TGTGCCAGTAGTATCCAAGGCTGGGGAGCCCACGAGCAGTACTTC. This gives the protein CASSIQGWGAHEQYF.

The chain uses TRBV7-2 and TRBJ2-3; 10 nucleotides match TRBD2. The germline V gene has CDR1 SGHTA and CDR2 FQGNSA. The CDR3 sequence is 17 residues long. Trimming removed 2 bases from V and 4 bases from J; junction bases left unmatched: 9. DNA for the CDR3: TGTGCCAGCAGCTTACAGCCTCTAGCGGGGGCCTCAGATACGCAGTATTTT. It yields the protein CASSLQPLAGASDTQYF.

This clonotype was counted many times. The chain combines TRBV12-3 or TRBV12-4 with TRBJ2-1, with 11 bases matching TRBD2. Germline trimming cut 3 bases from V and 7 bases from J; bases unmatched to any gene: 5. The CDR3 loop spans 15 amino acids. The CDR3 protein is CASSLVAGGHNEQFF. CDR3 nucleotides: TGTGCCAGCAGTTTGGTAGCGGGGGGGCATAATGAGCAGTTCTTC.

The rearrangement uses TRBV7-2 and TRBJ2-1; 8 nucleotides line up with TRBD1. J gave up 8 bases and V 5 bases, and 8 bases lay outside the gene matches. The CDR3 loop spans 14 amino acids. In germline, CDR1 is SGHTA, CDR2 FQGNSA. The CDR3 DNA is TGTGCCAGCAGCCGGACAGGGTCGGATCATGAGCAGTTCTTC. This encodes CASSRTGSDHEQFF.

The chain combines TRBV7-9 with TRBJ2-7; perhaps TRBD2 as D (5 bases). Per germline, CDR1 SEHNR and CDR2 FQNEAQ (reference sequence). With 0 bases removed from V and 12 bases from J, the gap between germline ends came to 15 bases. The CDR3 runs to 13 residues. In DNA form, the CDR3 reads TGTGCCAGCAGCTTAGCGGAGAGGGAGAGGCCGTACTTC. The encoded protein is CASSLAERERPYF. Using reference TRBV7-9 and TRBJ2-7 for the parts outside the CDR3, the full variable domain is DTGVSQNPRHKITKRGQNVTFRCDPISEHNRLYWYRQTLGQGPEFLTYFQNEAQLEKSRLLSDRFSAERPKGSFSTLEIQRTEQGDSAMYLCASSLAERERPYFGPGTRLTVT.

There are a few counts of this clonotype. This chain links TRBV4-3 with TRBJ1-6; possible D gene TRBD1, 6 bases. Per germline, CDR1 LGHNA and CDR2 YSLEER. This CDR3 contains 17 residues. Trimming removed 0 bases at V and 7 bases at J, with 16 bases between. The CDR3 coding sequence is TGCGCCAGCAGCCAAGACCCGTGGACAGAGGCCAATTCACCCCTCCACTTT. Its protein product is CASSQDPWTEANSPLHF.

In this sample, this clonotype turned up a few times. The DNA for the CDR3 is TGCAGTGCTGCAGACAGGGGGGTCGCGGACGAGCAGTACTTC. Translating gives CSAADRGVADEQYF. This chain joins TRBV20-1 and TRBJ2-7; 9 bases are a match to TRBD1. The CDR3 contains 14 residues. The ends lost 5 bases at V and 5 bases at J; junction bases unmatched: 10. Germline CDR1 is DFQATT and CDR2 is SNEGSKA (reference sequence).

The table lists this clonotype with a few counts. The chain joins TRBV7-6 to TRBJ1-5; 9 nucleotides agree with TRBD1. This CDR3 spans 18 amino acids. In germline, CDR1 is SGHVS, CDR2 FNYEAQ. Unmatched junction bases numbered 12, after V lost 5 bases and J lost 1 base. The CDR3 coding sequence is TGTGCCAGCAGCCCCCGGGACAGGGCCCGCGGGAGCAATCAGCCCCAGCATTTT. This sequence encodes CASSPRDRARGSNQPQHF.

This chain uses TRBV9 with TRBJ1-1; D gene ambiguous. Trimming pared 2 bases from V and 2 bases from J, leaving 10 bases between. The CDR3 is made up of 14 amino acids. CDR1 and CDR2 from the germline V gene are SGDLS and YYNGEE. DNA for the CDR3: TGTGCCAGCAGCGTCCTCGGAGGAAACACTGAAGCTTTCTTT. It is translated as CASSVLGGNTEAFF.

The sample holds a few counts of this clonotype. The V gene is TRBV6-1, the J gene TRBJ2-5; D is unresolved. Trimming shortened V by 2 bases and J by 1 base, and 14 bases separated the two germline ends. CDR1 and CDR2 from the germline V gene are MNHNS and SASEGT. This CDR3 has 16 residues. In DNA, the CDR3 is TGTGCCAGCAGTGAAATTCGTGTCAGGACCCAAGAGACCCAGTACTTC. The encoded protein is CASSEIRVRTQETQYF.